The entry below gives a single TCR beta chain sequence along with its context. In the authors' methods: Amplification of reference gene primers was used by the study to estimate nucleated cell counts. Measured with immunoSEQ multiplex PCR; TCRdb has only the in-frame clones, and not every one. V and J calls and clone size come straight from that table; D and trimming were deduced from the DNA. The profile shows about 130,000 clones, roughly 84% of them singletons. The data stem from a study of blood T cell repertoires in COVID-19. Study-level background: The samples span acute and convalescent COVID-19 from the United States, Italy and Spain.

The CDR3 spans 13 residues. The germline V gene has CDR1 SGHAT and CDR2 FQNNGV. V lost 1 base to trimming and J lost 9 bases, with 7 bases between them. The receptor's source is an elderly woman with acute or convalescent COVID-19. Source material: peripheral blood. This sequence joins TRBV11-2 and TRBJ1-6; D might be TRBD1 (5 bases). The DNA for the CDR3 is TGTGCCAGCAGCTTAGGGGGGGTTTCACCCCTCCACTTT. Its protein is CASSLGGVSPLHF. Full variable domain (rest looked up from reference TRBV11-2 and TRBJ1-6): EAGVAQSPRYKIIEKRQSVAFWCNPISGHATLYWYQQILGQGPKLLIQFQNNGVVDDSQLPKDRFSAERLKGVDSTLKIQPAKLEDSAVYLCASSLGGVSPLHFGNGTRLTVT.